This T cell receptor beta chain came from a study of cytomegalovirus exposure and HLA in healthy donors. Points from the study as a whole: In a later analysis, DRB1 alleles had the most associated TCRs; HLA-C alleles the fewest.

The PCR ran on 60 Vbeta and 13 Jbeta primers. The table came from immunoSEQ multiplex PCR; TCRdb's copy has only in-frame clones and leaves some out. The sample holds 150,000 or so clones, around 78% seen once. Remarks on this clone: The antigen is undetermined.

The donors were healthy bone marrow donors. Trimming stripped 3 bases from V and 4 bases from J, with 14 bases between. This CDR3 has 15 amino acids. Looked up from germline, CDR1 is SEHNR and CDR2 is FQNEAQ (reference sequence). Source material: PBMCs. The chain links TRBV7-9 to TRBJ2-3; the D gene is possibly TRBD2 (7 bases). The sequence derives from a woman between 40 and 55 years old in good health and CMV-seronegative. The CDR3 loop reads CASSFGGGRADTQYF. Written as DNA, the CDR3 is TGTGCCAGCAGCTTTGGGGGGGGCCGGGCAGATACGCAGTATTTT. Using reference TRBV7-9 and TRBJ2-3 for the parts outside the CDR3, the full variable domain is DTGVSQNPRHKITKRGQNVTFRCDPISEHNRLYWYRQTLGQGPEFLTYFQNEAQLEKSRLLSDRFSAERPKGSFSTLEIQRTEQGDSAMYLCASSFGGGRADTQYFGPGTRLTVL.